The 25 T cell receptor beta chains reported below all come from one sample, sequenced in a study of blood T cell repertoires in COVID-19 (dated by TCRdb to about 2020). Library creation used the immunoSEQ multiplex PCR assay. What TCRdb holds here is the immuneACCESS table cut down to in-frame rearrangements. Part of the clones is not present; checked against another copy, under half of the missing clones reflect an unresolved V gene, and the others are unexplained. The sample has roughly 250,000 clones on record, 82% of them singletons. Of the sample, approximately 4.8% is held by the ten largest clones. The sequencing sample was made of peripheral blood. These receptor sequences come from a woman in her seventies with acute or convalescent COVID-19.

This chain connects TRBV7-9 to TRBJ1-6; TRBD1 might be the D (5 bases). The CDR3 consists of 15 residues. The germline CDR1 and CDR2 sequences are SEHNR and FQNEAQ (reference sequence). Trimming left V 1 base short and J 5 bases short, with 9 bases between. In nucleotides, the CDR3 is TGTGCCAGCAGCTTAGGCCCGGGGGATAATTCACCCCTCCACTTT. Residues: CASSLGPGDNSPLHF. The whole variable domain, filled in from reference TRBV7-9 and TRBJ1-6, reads DTGVSQNPRHKITKRGQNVTFRCDPISEHNRLYWYRQTLGQGPEFLTYFQNEAQLEKSRLLSDRFSAERPKGSFSTLEIQRTEQGDSAMYLCASSLGPGDNSPLHFGNGTRLTVT.

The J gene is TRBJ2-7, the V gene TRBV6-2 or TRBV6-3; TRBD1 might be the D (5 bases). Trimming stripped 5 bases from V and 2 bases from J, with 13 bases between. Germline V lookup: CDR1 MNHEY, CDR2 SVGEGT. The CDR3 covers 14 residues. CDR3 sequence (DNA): TGTGCCAGCAGTCCGTCGGCAGGGACCTACGAGCAGTACTTC. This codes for CASSPSAGTYEQYF.

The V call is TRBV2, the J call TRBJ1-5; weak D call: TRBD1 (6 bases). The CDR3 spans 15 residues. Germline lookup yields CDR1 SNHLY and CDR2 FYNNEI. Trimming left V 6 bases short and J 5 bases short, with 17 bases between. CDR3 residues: CASRITGLLDQPQHF. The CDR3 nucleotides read TGTGCCAGCAGGATTACAGGGTTATTAGATCAGCCCCAGCATTTT.

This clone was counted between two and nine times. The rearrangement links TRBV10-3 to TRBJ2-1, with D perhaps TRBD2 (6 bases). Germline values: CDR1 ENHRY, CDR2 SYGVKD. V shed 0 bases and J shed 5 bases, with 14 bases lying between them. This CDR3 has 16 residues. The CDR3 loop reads CAISESPRGSDNEQFF. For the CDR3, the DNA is TGTGCCATCAGTGAGTCGCCCCGGGGGAGTGACAATGAGCAGTTCTTC.

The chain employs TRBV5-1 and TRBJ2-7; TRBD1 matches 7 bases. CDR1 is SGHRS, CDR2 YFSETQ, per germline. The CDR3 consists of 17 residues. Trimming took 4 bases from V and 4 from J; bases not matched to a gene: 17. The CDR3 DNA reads TGCGCCAGCAGCCCTGGTGGGAGAGACAGGGATGGTTACGAGCAGTACTTC. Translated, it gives CASSPGGRDRDGYEQYF.

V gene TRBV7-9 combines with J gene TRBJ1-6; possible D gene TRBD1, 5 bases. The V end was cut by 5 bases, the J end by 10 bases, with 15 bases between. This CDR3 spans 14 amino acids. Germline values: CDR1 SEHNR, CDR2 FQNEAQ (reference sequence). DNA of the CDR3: TGTGCCAGCAGCACAAGCGGGGGGGTATCACCCCTCCACTTT. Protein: CASSTSGGVSPLHF.

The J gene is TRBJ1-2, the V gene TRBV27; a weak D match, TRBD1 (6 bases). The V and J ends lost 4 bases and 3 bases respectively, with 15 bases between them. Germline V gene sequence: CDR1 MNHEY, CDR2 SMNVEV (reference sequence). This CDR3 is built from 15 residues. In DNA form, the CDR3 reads TGTGCCAGCAGTTACCGATCACAGGGCGACTATGGCTACACCTTC. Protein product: CASSYRSQGDYGYTF.

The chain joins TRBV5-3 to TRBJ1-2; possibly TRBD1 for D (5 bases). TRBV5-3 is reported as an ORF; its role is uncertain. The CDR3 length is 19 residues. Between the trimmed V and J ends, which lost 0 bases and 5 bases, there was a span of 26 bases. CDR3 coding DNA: TGTGCCAGAAGCTTGGGACCCTACAGGAACAAACCTCCCAGGTATGGCTACACCTTC. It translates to CARSLGPYRNKPPRYGYTF.

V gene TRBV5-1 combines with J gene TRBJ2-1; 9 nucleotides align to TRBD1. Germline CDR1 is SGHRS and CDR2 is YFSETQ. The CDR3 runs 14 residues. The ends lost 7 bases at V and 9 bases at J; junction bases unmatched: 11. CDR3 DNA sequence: TGCGCCAGCGGGCCGGGACAGGGAAAGGGTGAGCAGTTCTTC. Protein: CASGPGQGKGEQFF.

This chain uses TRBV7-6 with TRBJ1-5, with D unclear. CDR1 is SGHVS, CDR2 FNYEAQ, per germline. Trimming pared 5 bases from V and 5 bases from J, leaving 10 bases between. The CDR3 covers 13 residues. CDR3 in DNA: TGTGCCAGCAGCCAAAACAACGATCAGCCCCAGCATTTT. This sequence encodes CASSQNNDQPQHF.

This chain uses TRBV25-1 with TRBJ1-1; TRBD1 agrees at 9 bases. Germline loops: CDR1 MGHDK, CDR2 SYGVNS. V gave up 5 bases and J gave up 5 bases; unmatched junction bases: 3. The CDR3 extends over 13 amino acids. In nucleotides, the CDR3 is TGTGCCAGCAGTCGGACAGGGGAAACTGAAGCTTTCTTT. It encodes CASSRTGETEAFF.

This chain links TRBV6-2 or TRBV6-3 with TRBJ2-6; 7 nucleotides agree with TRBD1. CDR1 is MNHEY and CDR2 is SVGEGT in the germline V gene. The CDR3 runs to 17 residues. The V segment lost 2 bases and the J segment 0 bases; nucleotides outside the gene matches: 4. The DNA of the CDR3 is TGTGCCAGCAGTTACAGACAGGGTTTCTCTGGGGCCAACGTCCTGACTTTC. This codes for CASSYRQGFSGANVLTF.

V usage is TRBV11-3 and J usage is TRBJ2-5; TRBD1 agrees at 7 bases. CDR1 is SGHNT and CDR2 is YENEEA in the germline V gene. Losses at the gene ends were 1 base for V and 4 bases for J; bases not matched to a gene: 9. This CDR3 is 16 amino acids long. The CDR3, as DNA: TGTGCCAGCAGCTTAGGGGAAACGACAGGGCGAGAGACCCAGTACTTC. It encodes CASSLGETTGRETQYF.

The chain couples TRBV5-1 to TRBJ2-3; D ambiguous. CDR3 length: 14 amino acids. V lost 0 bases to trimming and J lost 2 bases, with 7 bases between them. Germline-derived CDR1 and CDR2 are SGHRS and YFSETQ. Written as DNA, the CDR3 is TGCGCCAGCAGCTTGGCTCAGGCCACAGATACGCAGTATTTT. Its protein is CASSLAQATDTQYF.

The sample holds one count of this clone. The CDR3 is CASSWTGGNEKLFF. CDR3 sequence (DNA): TGTGCCAGCAGTTGGACGGGGGGTAATGAAAAACTGTTTTTT. This chain uses TRBV7-9 with TRBJ1-4; TRBD1 might be the D (5 bases). CDR1 and CDR2 from the germline V gene are SEHNR and FQNEAQ (reference sequence). V was trimmed by 6 bases and J by 4 bases, leaving 12 bases between them. This CDR3 contains 14 residues.

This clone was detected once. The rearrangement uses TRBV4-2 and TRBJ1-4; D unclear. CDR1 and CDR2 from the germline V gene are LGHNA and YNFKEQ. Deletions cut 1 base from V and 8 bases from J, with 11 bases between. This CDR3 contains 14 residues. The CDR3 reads CASSQGRGGEKLFF. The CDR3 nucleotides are TGTGCCAGCAGCCAAGGGCGGGGAGGGGAAAAACTGTTTTTT.

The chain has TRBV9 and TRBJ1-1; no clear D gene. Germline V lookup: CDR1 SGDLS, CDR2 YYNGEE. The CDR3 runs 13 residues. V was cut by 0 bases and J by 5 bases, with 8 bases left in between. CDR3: CASSVAEQTEAFF. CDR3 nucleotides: TGTGCCAGCAGCGTAGCGGAGCAGACTGAAGCTTTCTTT.

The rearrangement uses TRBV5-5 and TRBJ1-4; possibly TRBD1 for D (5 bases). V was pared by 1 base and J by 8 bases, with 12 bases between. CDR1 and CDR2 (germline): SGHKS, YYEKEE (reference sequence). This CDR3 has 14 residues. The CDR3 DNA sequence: TGTGCCAGCAGCTTGTCGCCCCGGGGGGAAAAACTGTTTTTT. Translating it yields CASSLSPRGEKLFF.

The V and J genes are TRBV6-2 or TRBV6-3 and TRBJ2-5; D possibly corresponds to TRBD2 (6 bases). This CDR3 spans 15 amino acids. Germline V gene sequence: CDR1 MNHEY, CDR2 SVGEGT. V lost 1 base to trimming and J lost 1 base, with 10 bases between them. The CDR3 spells CASSYLAGPQETQYF. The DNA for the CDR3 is TGTGCCAGCAGTTACTTGGCGGGGCCCCAAGAGACCCAGTACTTC.

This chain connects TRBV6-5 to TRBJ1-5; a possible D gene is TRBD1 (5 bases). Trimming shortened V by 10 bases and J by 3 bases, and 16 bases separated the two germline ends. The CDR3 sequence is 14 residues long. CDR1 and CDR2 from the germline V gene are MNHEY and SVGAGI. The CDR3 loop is CATMGLRTNQPQHF. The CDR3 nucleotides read TGTGCCACAATGGGACTCCGGACCAATCAGCCCCAGCATTTT.

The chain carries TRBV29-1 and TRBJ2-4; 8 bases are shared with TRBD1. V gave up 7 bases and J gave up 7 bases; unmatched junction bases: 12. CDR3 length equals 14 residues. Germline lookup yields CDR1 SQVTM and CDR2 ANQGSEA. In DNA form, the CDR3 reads TGCAGCGCCGGAGTCAGGGGGCTTGGGAACATTCAGTACTTC. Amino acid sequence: CSAGVRGLGNIQYF.

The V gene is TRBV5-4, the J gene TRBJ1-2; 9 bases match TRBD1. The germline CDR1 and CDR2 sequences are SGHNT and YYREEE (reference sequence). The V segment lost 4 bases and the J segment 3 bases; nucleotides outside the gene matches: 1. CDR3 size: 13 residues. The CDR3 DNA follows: TGTGCCAGCAGCAGACAGGGGGACTATGGCTACACCTTC. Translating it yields CASSRQGDYGYTF.

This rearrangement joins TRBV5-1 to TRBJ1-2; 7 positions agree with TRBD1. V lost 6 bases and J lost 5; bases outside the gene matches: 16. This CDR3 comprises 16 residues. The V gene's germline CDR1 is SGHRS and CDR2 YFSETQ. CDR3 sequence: CASTQDQQGDKYGYTF. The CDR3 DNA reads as TGCGCCAGCACCCAGGACCAGCAGGGGGACAAGTATGGCTACACCTTC.

Written as DNA, the CDR3 is TGTGCCAGCAGCCAAGACGATAATTCACCCCTCCACTTT. As protein: CASSQDDNSPLHF. J is TRBJ1-6 and V is TRBV3-1 (or the pseudogene TRBV3-2), with no clear D. Germline V gene sequence: CDR1 LGHDT, CDR2 YNNKEL (reference sequence). V lost 0 bases, J lost 5 bases, and 2 bases lay in between. The CDR3 covers 13 residues.

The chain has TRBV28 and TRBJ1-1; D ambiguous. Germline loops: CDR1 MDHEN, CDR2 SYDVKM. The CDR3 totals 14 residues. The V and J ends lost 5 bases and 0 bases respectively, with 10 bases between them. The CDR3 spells CASSIVFMNTEAFF. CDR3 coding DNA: TGTGCCAGCAGTATTGTGTTTATGAACACTGAAGCTTTCTTT. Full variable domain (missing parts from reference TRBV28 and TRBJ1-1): DVKVTQSSRYLVKRTGEKVFLECVQDMDHENMFWYRQDPGLGLRLIYFSYDVKMKEKGDIPEGYSVSREKKERFSLILESASTNQTSMYLCASSIVFMNTEAFFGQGTRLTVV.